A single sample gave rise to the 15 T cell receptor beta chains below, sequenced in a study of T cells after yellow fever vaccination. TCRdb re-called the 5' RACE reads with MiXCR, one entry per CDR3 protein. This table holds hundreds of thousands of distinct CDR3 sequences, about 5.2% found once. The sequenced sample was CD4+ T cells sorted from PBMCs, obtained on the day of the yellow fever booster vaccination. All receptors derive from a young man who received the YFV17D yellow fever vaccine.

This rearrangement joins TRBV3-1 to TRBJ2-7, with TRBD1 matching over 8 bases. Trimming at V came to 0 bases and at J to 6 bases, leaving 10 bases not matched to a gene. Germline values: CDR1 LGHDT, CDR2 YNNKEL (reference sequence). This CDR3 is 16 amino acids long. This CDR3 is CASSQDHDRGLGEQYF. The CDR3 DNA reads as TGTGCCAGCAGCCAAGATCATGACAGGGGTTTGGGCGAGCAGTACTTC.

The chain links TRBV5-1 to TRBJ2-3; 10 bases are shared with TRBD1. Trimming at V came to 3 bases and at J to 1 base, leaving 2 bases not matched to a gene. The CDR3 runs 15 residues. Germline-derived CDR1 and CDR2 are SGHRS and YFSETQ. CDR3 DNA sequence: TGCGCCAGCAGCTCCGGGACAGGGGGCACAGATACGCAGTATTTT. Translated: CASSSGTGGTDTQYF.

This clonotype showed up many times. The chain couples TRBV30 to TRBJ2-4; D gene unclear. Germline V lookup: CDR1 GTSNPN, CDR2 SVGIG (reference sequence). Trimming stripped 8 bases from V and 0 bases from J, with 11 bases between. The CDR3 is 13 amino acids. This CDR3 reads CAVHPGAKNIQYF. For the CDR3, the DNA is TGTGCCGTCCATCCAGGAGCCAAAAACATTCAGTACTTC.

The CDR3 coding sequence is TGTGCCATCAGTGATTACAATGAGCAGTTCTTC. Protein product: CAISDYNEQFF. The V gene is TRBV10-3, the J gene TRBJ2-1, with D unclear. V gave up 3 bases and J gave up 4 bases, with 1 base separating them. Per germline, CDR1 ENHRY and CDR2 SYGVKD. The CDR3 runs 11 residues.

This clonotype has at least ten counts. The rearrangement uses TRBV6-2 or TRBV6-3 and TRBJ2-5; TRBD2 matches 8 bases. The CDR3 consists of 14 residues. Trimming removed 4 bases from V and 3 bases from J; junction bases left unmatched: 4. Germline CDR1 and CDR2: MNHEY and SVGEGT. Here the CDR3 DNA reads TGTGCCAGCAGTTCGTCGGGAGGGGAAGAGACCCAGTACTTC. Translation gives CASSSSGGEETQYF.

This clonotype has a count of ten or more. The rearrangement uses TRBV5-4 and TRBJ2-3; D is perhaps TRBD2 (6 bases). The CDR3 is 15 amino acids. The germline gives CDR1 SGHNT, CDR2 YYREEE (reference sequence). Trimming stripped 4 bases from V and 1 base from J, with 13 bases between. The CDR3 bases are TGTGCCAGCAGCGGGGGGTCCGGGGGCACAGATACGCAGTATTTT. It specifies CASSGGSGGTDTQYF.

This clonotype was counted only a few times. This chain uses TRBV9 with TRBJ2-3, with 12 bases matching TRBD2. J gave up 3 bases and V 3 bases, and 5 bases lay outside the gene matches. CDR1 and CDR2 (germline): SGDLS, YYNGEE. This CDR3 has 16 residues. The CDR3 DNA follows: TGTGCCAGCAGCGCCATACTAGCGGGGGGAACAGATACGCAGTATTTT. It encodes CASSAILAGGTDTQYF.

The table lists this clonotype with a few counts. The chain recombines TRBV7-2 with TRBJ1-2; 12 bases line up with TRBD1. Germline trimming cut 5 bases from V and 5 bases from J; bases unmatched to any gene: 12. The CDR3 spans 17 residues. CDR1 SGHTA and CDR2 FQGNSA come from the germline V gene. CDR3 coding DNA: TGTGCCAGCAGCCCCTCCCGGGACAGGGGGCGAGGGTATGGCTACACCTTC. Its translation: CASSPSRDRGRGYGYTF.

This clonotype has at least ten counts. J is TRBJ2-2 and V is TRBV7-2; 9 bases line up with TRBD1. Germline CDR1 and CDR2: SGHTA and FQGNSA. This CDR3 is 14 amino acids long. Losses at the gene ends were 3 bases for V and 8 bases for J; bases not matched to a gene: 4. The CDR3 DNA follows: TGTGCCAGCAGCTTGGGACAGGGATGGGGGGAGCTGTTTTTT. It translates to CASSLGQGWGELFF.

The chain recombines TRBV11-3 with TRBJ2-2; 8 bases fit TRBD2. The CDR3 consists of 15 residues. The V and J ends lost 3 bases and 5 bases, in that order; junction bases with no gene match: 5. CDR1 and CDR2 from the germline V gene are SGHNT and YENEEA. In nucleotides, the CDR3 is TGTGCCAGCAGCTTGGGACTAGACGGAACCGGGGAGCTGTTTTTT. This gives the protein CASSLGLDGTGELFF.

This clonotype has a handful of counts. This chain joins TRBV6-1 and TRBJ2-7, with D possibly TRBD1 on 5 matching bases. The CDR3 extends over 12 amino acids. The germline V gene encodes CDR1 MNHNS and CDR2 SASEGT. Here the CDR3 reads CASSAFQGEVNV. In DNA, the CDR3 is TGTGCCAGCAGTGCTTTCCAAGGGGAAGTTAACGTC.

The chain couples TRBV25-1 to TRBJ2-3; D remains ambiguous. This CDR3 is built from 14 residues. In germline, CDR1 is MGHDK, CDR2 SYGVNS. The ends were cut back, 2 bases at V and 2 bases at J, with 8 bases in the middle. The CDR3 reads CASSEGQPTDTQYF. The DNA of the CDR3 is TGTGCCAGCAGTGAAGGGCAGCCCACAGATACGCAGTATTTT.

There are a few counts of this clonotype. The chain is built from TRBV5-1 and TRBJ2-1, with 12 bases aligning to TRBD1. In germline, CDR1 is SGHRS, CDR2 YFSETQ. V dropped 4 bases and J dropped 11; count of bases not matched to a gene: 7. CDR3 length: 14 residues. The CDR3 protein is CASSMGQGAKKQFF. CDR3 in DNA: TGCGCCAGCAGCATGGGACAGGGGGCGAAAAAGCAGTTCTTC.

There are many counts of this clonotype. The chain carries TRBV19 and TRBJ1-5; D call uncertain. The length of the CDR3 is 14 residues. CDR1 and CDR2 (germline): LNHDA, SQIVND (reference sequence). V lost 5 bases and J 0 bases, leaving 8 bases between the germline ends. This chain's CDR3 is CASSEVDSNQPQHF. CDR3 DNA: TGTGCCAGTAGTGAAGTGGATAGCAATCAGCCCCAGCATTTT.

This clonotype was counted many times. The chain has TRBV7-2 and TRBJ2-5, with D perhaps matching TRBD1 (6 bases). Germline V gene data show CDR1 as SGHTA and CDR2 as FQGNSA. The CDR3 is made up of 16 amino acids. The V and J ends lost 2 bases and 9 bases respectively, with 22 bases between them. CDR3 DNA sequence: TGTGCCAGCAGCTTAAACCGGGACACCCGGTTAGGCGCCCAGTACTTC. This encodes CASSLNRDTRLGAQYF.